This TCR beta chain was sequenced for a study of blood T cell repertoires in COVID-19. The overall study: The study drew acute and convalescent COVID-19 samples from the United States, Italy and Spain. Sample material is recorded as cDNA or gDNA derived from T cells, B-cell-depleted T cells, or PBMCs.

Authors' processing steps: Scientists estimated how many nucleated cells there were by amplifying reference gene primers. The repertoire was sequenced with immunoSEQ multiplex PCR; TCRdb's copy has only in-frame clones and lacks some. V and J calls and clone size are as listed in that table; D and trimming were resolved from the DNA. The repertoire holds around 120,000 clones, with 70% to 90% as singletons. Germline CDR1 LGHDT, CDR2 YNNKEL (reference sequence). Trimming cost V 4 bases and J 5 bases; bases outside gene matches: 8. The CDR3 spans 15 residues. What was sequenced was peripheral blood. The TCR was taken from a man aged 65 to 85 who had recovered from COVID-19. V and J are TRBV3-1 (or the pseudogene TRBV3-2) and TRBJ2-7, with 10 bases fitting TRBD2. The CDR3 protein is CASSPLAGDHHEQYF. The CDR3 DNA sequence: TGTGCCAGCAGCCCTCTAGCGGGAGATCACCACGAGCAGTACTTC.